This is a list of T cell receptor beta chains from one sample in a study of cytomegalovirus exposure and HLA in healthy donors. Libraries were prepared by immunoSEQ multiplex PCR; TCRdb keeps only in-frame clonotypes and omits some of them. This table holds over 150,000 clones, approximately 73% found once. Sample: PBMCs. The source is a man aged 45-60 years in good health and CMV-seronegative. Both conserved end residues are part of each CDR3. A D gene is named only where the DNA matches it firmly. The size of a clone is reported for some rows only, either as once, few or many, or as a class for expanded clones.

v_call: TRBV5-1
j_call: TRBJ2-5
d_call: TRBD2
clone_size: few
cdr3_nt: TGCGCCAGCAGCCCCCTCGATGGGGTGGGACTAGCGGGGGGTAGGATTCAAAAGACCCAGTACTTC
cdr3_aa: CASSPLDGVGLAGGRIQKTQYF

v_call: TRBV28
j_call: TRBJ2-5
d_call: TRBD1
clone_size: -
cdr3_nt: TGTGCCAGCAATCCTCCGGGACAGGGGGCCCGGGAGACCCAGTACTTC
cdr3_aa: CASNPPGQGARETQYF

v_call: TRBV5-1
j_call: TRBJ1-3
d_call: -
clone_size: -
cdr3_nt: TGCGCCAGCAACTTGGGGCGGGGGCTTGATGGAAACACCATATATTTT
cdr3_aa: CASNLGRGLDGNTIYF

v_call: TRBV6-1
j_call: TRBJ2-1
d_call: -
clone_size: -
cdr3_nt: TGTGCCAGCAGTGAAACTTGGAGCGGCCGGGACAATGAGCAGTTCTTC
cdr3_aa: CASSETWSGRDNEQFF

v_call: TRBV29-1
j_call: TRBJ2-7
d_call: TRBD1
clone_size: -
cdr3_nt: TGCAGCGTTACAGGGGTCCTCTACGAGCAGTACTTC
cdr3_aa: CSVTGVLYEQYF

v_call: TRBV11-1
j_call: TRBJ1-2
d_call: -
clone_size: -
cdr3_nt: TGTGCCAGCAGCCCGAAAAACACGTATGGCTACACCTTC
cdr3_aa: CASSPKNTYGYTF

v_call: TRBV6-5
j_call: TRBJ2-5
d_call: TRBD2
clone_size: -
cdr3_nt: TGTGCCAGCAGTTCCGCTGGGACTAGCGGAGGAGGGACCCAGTACTTC
cdr3_aa: CASSSAGTSGGGTQYF

v_call: TRBV5-6
j_call: TRBJ2-3
d_call: TRBD2
clone_size: -
cdr3_nt: TGTGCCAGCAGCTTCAGACCGGGACTAGCTGTAGATACGCAGTATTTT
cdr3_aa: CASSFRPGLAVDTQYF

v_call: TRBV9
j_call: TRBJ2-2
d_call: -
clone_size: -
cdr3_nt: TGTGCCAGCAGCGGGGGGGACTTAATCCTCACCGGGGAGCTGTTTTTT
cdr3_aa: CASSGGDLILTGELFF

v_call: TRBV4-2
j_call: TRBJ1-5
d_call: -
clone_size: once
cdr3_nt: TGTGCCAGCAGCCAAGATAAAAGGGCAGGGGACAATCAGCCCCAGCATTTT
cdr3_aa: CASSQDKRAGDNQPQHF

v_call: TRBV5-4
j_call: TRBJ2-5
d_call: TRBD2
clone_size: -
cdr3_nt: TGTGCCAGCAGCTTGACTAGCGGGGTGCAAGAGACCCAGTACTTC
cdr3_aa: CASSLTSGVQETQYF

v_call: TRBV4-1
j_call: TRBJ2-7
d_call: TRBD2
clone_size: -
cdr3_nt: TGCGCCAGCAGCCAATTGCACATCTTAGCGGGGGCCAACTACGAGCAGTACTTC
cdr3_aa: CASSQLHILAGANYEQYF

v_call: TRBV19
j_call: TRBJ1-1
d_call: -
clone_size: -
cdr3_nt: TGTGCCAGTAGTATTGGAAGCAGGGCGAACACTGAAGCTTTCTTT
cdr3_aa: CASSIGSRANTEAFF

v_call: TRBV7-2
j_call: TRBJ1-2
d_call: -
clone_size: -
cdr3_nt: TGTGCCAGCAGCTTAGCCCGGACAGCTAACTATGGCTACACCTTC
cdr3_aa: CASSLARTANYGYTF

v_call: TRBV5-6
j_call: TRBJ2-3
d_call: TRBD2
clone_size: -
cdr3_nt: TGTGCCAGCAGCCTACCCGGACTAGCGGGGGCCTACGCGGATACGCAGTATTTT
cdr3_aa: CASSLPGLAGAYADTQYF

v_call: TRBV27
j_call: TRBJ2-7
d_call: TRBD2
clone_size: -
cdr3_nt: TGTGCCAGCAGTCTCGACCGGGGGGGCTCCTACGAGCAGTACTTC
cdr3_aa: CASSLDRGGSYEQYF

v_call: TRBV14
j_call: TRBJ2-5
d_call: TRBD2
clone_size: -
cdr3_nt: TGTGCCAGCAGCTTCTCAGGACTAGCGGGGAGGGAGACCCAGTACTTC
cdr3_aa: CASSFSGLAGRETQYF

v_call: TRBV18
j_call: TRBJ2-7
d_call: -
clone_size: -
cdr3_nt: TGTGCCAGCTCACCCCCGGGAAACTACGAGCAGTACTTC
cdr3_aa: CASSPPGNYEQYF

v_call: TRBV4-1
j_call: TRBJ2-1
d_call: -
clone_size: -
cdr3_nt: TGCGCCAGCAGCCAAGATTCTGGCGGTTGGAATGAGCAGTTCTTC
cdr3_aa: CASSQDSGGWNEQFF

v_call: TRBV2
j_call: TRBJ1-1
d_call: TRBD1
clone_size: -
cdr3_nt: TGTGCCAGCAGGGAATCCGGGACAGAGAACACTGAAGCTTTCTTT
cdr3_aa: CASRESGTENTEAFF

v_call: TRBV5-6
j_call: TRBJ2-7
d_call: -
clone_size: few
cdr3_nt: TGTGCCAGCAGTCTCTGGGGGCACGAGCAGTATTTC
cdr3_aa: CASSLWGHEQYF

v_call: TRBV2
j_call: TRBJ1-1
d_call: TRBD1
clone_size: few
cdr3_nt: TGTGCCAGCAGTGAACAGGGGGGACAGAAACTTGAAGCTTTCTTT
cdr3_aa: CASSEQGGQKLEAFF

v_call: TRBV18
j_call: TRBJ1-2
d_call: -
clone_size: -
cdr3_nt: TGTGCCAGCTCAGATCGAGGGGGAGACTATGGCTACACCTTC
cdr3_aa: CASSDRGGDYGYTF

v_call: TRBV12-5
j_call: TRBJ2-3
d_call: -
clone_size: -
cdr3_nt: TGTGCTAGTGGTTTGGGGGGGCGTAGCACAGATACGCAGTATTTT
cdr3_aa: CASGLGGRSTDTQYF

v_call: TRBV6-1
j_call: TRBJ1-4
d_call: -
clone_size: few
cdr3_nt: TGTGCCAGCAGTTTTATGGGAGGGTCTAATGAAAAACTGTTTTTT
cdr3_aa: CASSFMGGSNEKLFF

v_call: TRBV15
j_call: TRBJ2-7
d_call: TRBD2
clone_size: -
cdr3_nt: TGTGCCACCAGCAGAGAGAGGCTAGCGGGCGAGCAGTACTTC
cdr3_aa: CATSRERLAGEQYF

v_call: TRBV5-6
j_call: TRBJ2-7
d_call: -
clone_size: -
cdr3_nt: TGTGCCAGCAGCTTTTTCGGTGACATCGCCTCCTACGAGCAGTACTTC
cdr3_aa: CASSFFGDIASYEQYF

v_call: TRBV5-1
j_call: TRBJ2-2
d_call: TRBD1
clone_size: -
cdr3_nt: TGCGCCAGCAGCCACGGACAGGGGAGGGCCGGGGAGCTGTTTTTT
cdr3_aa: CASSHGQGRAGELFF

v_call: TRBV7-9
j_call: TRBJ2-3
d_call: -
clone_size: once
cdr3_nt: TGTGCCAGCAGCTCCGATGGGACAAAAAGCACAGATACGCAGTATTTT
cdr3_aa: CASSSDGTKSTDTQYF

v_call: TRBV29-1
j_call: TRBJ2-3
d_call: -
clone_size: -
cdr3_nt: TGCAGCGGTGGACTAGGGGGGACAGATACGCAGTATTTT
cdr3_aa: CSGGLGGTDTQYF

v_call: TRBV4-3
j_call: TRBJ1-5
d_call: -
clone_size: once
cdr3_nt: TGCGCCAGCAGCCAAGATGGACAGACTGATCAGCCCCAGCATTTT
cdr3_aa: CASSQDGQTDQPQHF

v_call: TRBV5-1
j_call: TRBJ2-2
d_call: TRBD2
clone_size: -
cdr3_nt: TGCGCCAGCAGCTTGGCACGGCTAGCGGGGACCGGGGAGCTGTTTTTT
cdr3_aa: CASSLARLAGTGELFF

v_call: TRBV6-4
j_call: TRBJ1-2
d_call: TRBD1
clone_size: -
cdr3_nt: TGTGCCAGCAGTCCTTCCGGGACAGGGGGTGAGCGTGGCTACACCTTC
cdr3_aa: CASSPSGTGGERGYTF

v_call: TRBV9
j_call: TRBJ1-4
d_call: TRBD1
clone_size: -
cdr3_nt: TGTGCCAGCAGCGTAGGGGACAGGGTAACTAATGAAAAACTGTTTTTT
cdr3_aa: CASSVGDRVTNEKLFF

v_call: TRBV11-2
j_call: TRBJ2-7
d_call: -
clone_size: -
cdr3_nt: TGTGCCAGCAGCTTAGTTGGTAGCTCCTACGAGCAGTACTTC
cdr3_aa: CASSLVGSSYEQYF

v_call: TRBV18
j_call: TRBJ1-1
d_call: TRBD1
clone_size: -
cdr3_nt: TGTGCCAGCTCACCCTTCCAACAGGGGGCGGACACTGAAGCTTTCTTT
cdr3_aa: CASSPFQQGADTEAFF

v_call: TRBV5-4
j_call: TRBJ1-2
d_call: TRBD1
clone_size: -
cdr3_nt: TGTGCCAGCAGGGGGGACAGGGGCTACTATGGCTACACCTTC
cdr3_aa: CASRGDRGYYGYTF

v_call: TRBV6-5
j_call: TRBJ1-5
d_call: -
clone_size: -
cdr3_nt: TGTGCCAGCAGTAAACAGCGGGGGGAACAGCCCCAGCATTTT
cdr3_aa: CASSKQRGEQPQHF

v_call: TRBV27
j_call: TRBJ2-7
d_call: -
clone_size: -
cdr3_nt: TGTGCCAGCAGTTTAGGGCCGGCCTACGAGCAGTACTTC
cdr3_aa: CASSLGPAYEQYF

v_call: TRBV4-1
j_call: TRBJ1-2
d_call: -
clone_size: -
cdr3_nt: TGCGCCAGCAGCCAAACACAGGGAGATGGCTACACCTTC
cdr3_aa: CASSQTQGDGYTF

v_call: TRBV27
j_call: TRBJ2-7
d_call: TRBD1
clone_size: -
cdr3_nt: TGTGCCAGCAGTTCCGGACAGGGGCACTACGAGCAGTACTTC
cdr3_aa: CASSSGQGHYEQYF

v_call: TRBV9
j_call: TRBJ2-5
d_call: TRBD2
clone_size: -
cdr3_nt: TGTGCCAGCAGCGTAAGGGGAGGGAACCAAGAGACCCAGTACTTC
cdr3_aa: CASSVRGGNQETQYF

v_call: TRBV18
j_call: TRBJ1-5
d_call: -
clone_size: -
cdr3_nt: TGTGCCAGCTCACCGGGACAATATAGCAATCAGCCCCAGCATTTT
cdr3_aa: CASSPGQYSNQPQHF

v_call: TRBV9
j_call: TRBJ2-5
d_call: TRBD2
clone_size: -
cdr3_nt: TGTGCCAGCAGCGTAGAAGCTAGCGGGGGTTCACAAGAGACCCAGTACTTC
cdr3_aa: CASSVEASGGSQETQYF

v_call: TRBV7-2
j_call: TRBJ2-1
d_call: -
clone_size: -
cdr3_nt: TGTGCCAGCAGCTTTTCGACAGGTTACAATGAGCAGTTCTTC
cdr3_aa: CASSFSTGYNEQFF

v_call: TRBV15
j_call: TRBJ1-2
d_call: -
clone_size: -
cdr3_nt: TGTGCCACCAGCGCACAGGGTGACTATGGCTACACCTTC
cdr3_aa: CATSAQGDYGYTF

v_call: TRBV5-1
j_call: TRBJ2-2
d_call: TRBD2
clone_size: -
cdr3_nt: TGCGCCAGCAGCTCCCAAGCGGGGGGCTGGAACACCGGGGAGCTGTTTTTT
cdr3_aa: CASSSQAGGWNTGELFF

v_call: TRBV4-1
j_call: TRBJ2-1
d_call: TRBD1
clone_size: once
cdr3_nt: TGCGCCAGCAGCCCACGCTGGGACAGCGGTTCCTACAATGAGCAGTTCTTC
cdr3_aa: CASSPRWDSGSYNEQFF

v_call: TRBV28
j_call: TRBJ1-2
d_call: -
clone_size: -
cdr3_nt: TGTGCCAGCACCACCTCAGGTGGGTTGAACTATGGCTACACCTTC
cdr3_aa: CASTTSGGLNYGYTF